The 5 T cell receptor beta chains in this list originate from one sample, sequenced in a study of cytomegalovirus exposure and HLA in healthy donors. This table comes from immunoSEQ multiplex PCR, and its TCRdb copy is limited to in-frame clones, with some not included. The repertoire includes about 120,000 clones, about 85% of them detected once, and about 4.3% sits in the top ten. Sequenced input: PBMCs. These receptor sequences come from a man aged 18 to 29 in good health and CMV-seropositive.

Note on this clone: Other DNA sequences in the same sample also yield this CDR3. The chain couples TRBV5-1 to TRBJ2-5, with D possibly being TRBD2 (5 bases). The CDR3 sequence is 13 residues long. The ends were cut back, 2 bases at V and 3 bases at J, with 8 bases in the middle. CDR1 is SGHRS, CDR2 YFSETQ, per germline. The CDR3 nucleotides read TGCGCCAGCAGCTTAGGAGGAGAAGAGACCCAGTACTTC. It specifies CASSLGGEETQYF.

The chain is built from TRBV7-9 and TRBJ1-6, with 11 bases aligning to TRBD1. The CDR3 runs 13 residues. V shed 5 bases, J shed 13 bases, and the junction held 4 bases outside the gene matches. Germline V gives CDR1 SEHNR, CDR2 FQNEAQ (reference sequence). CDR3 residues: CASSRTGGNPLHF. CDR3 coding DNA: TGTGCCAGCAGCCGGACAGGGGGCAATCCCCTCCACTTT.

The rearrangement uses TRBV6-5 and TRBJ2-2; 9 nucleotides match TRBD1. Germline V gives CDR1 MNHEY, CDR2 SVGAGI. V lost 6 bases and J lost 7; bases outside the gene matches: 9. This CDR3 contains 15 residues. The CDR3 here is CASRKWDREGGELFF. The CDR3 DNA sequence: TGTGCCAGCAGGAAGTGGGACAGGGAGGGCGGGGAGCTGTTTTTT.

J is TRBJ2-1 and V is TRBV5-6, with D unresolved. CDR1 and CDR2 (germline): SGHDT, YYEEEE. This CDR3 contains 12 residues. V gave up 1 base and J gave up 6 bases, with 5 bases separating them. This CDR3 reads CASSLPLNEQFF. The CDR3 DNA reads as TGTGCCAGCAGCTTGCCACTCAATGAGCAGTTCTTC.

In DNA, the CDR3 is TGCGCCAGCAGTGAGTCGAGGGTGGGAGATGGCTACACCTTC. It codes for CASSESRVGDGYTF. This rearrangement joins TRBV10-2 to TRBJ1-2; no reliable D call. The CDR3 is 14 residues long. V shed 0 bases and J shed 6 bases, with 11 bases lying between them. In germline, CDR1 is WSHSY, CDR2 SAAADI.